This T cell receptor (beta chain) was sequenced during a study of blood T cell repertoires in COVID-19. The overall study: From the United States, Italy and Spain came samples of acute and convalescent COVID-19.

This CDR3 has 14 amino acids. Germline V CDR1 and CDR2: MNHEY, SVGAGI. J was trimmed by 6 bases and V by 2 bases; bases with no gene match: 5. The authors' processing: Reference gene primer amplification gave nucleated cell count estimates. This table comes from immunoSEQ multiplex PCR, and its TCRdb copy is limited to in-frame clones, with some not included. Clone size and V and J calls were adopted from that table, with D and trimming inferred from the DNA. The sample gives 80,000 or so clones, about nine tenths of which show up once; 2% to 3% is in the top ten. The chain has TRBV6-5 and TRBJ2-7; 9 nucleotides match TRBD1. The sequenced sample consisted of peripheral blood. The TCR originated in a man aged 45-65 years with acute or convalescent COVID-19. In nucleotides, the CDR3 is TGTGCCAGCAGTTACACGGGACAGGGCAGCGAGCAGTACTTC. Translated, it gives CASSYTGQGSEQYF.